The 10 T cell receptor beta chains in this list originate from one sample, sequenced in a study of technical replicates of blood from a few donors. This table comes from immunoSEQ multiplex PCR, and its TCRdb copy is limited to in-frame clones, with some not included. The sample holds some 11,000 clones, roughly 94% seen once. The sample consisted of PBMCs. All receptors derive from a human donor in good health.

This clone appeared once. The chain is built from TRBV5-6 and TRBJ1-1; possible D gene TRBD1, 6 bases. Germline CDR1 reads SGHDT; CDR2 reads YYEEEE. The CDR3 runs 13 residues. Trimming shortened V by 3 bases and J by 4 bases, and 10 bases separated the two germline ends. The CDR3 is CASSWGGPTEAFF. In DNA, the CDR3 is TGTGCCAGCAGCTGGGGGGGGCCCACTGAAGCTTTCTTT.

The rearrangement uses TRBV28 and TRBJ1-5; possibly TRBD1 for D (5 bases). V dropped 6 bases and J dropped 11 bases, with 20 bases sitting between them. CDR1 is MDHEN and CDR2 is SYDVKM in the germline V gene. This CDR3 is 14 amino acids long. CDR3: CASRNQGSHRSQHF. CDR3 bases: TGTGCCAGCAGAAATCAGGGAAGTCACAGGTCCCAGCATTTT.

This chain links TRBV29-1 with TRBJ2-1, with a tentative D call TRBD1 (6 bases). Germline V gives CDR1 SQVTM, CDR2 ANQGSEA. This CDR3 spans 13 amino acids. V lost 0 bases and J 8 bases, leaving 11 bases between the germline ends. The CDR3 coding sequence is TGCAGCGTTGAAGACGCAGGGGTGGATGAGCAGTTCTTC. Protein product: CSVEDAGVDEQFF.

The rearrangement uses TRBV2 and TRBJ2-1; 9 bases agree with TRBD2. This CDR3 is 14 amino acids long. Losses at the gene ends were 3 bases for V and 5 bases for J; bases not matched to a gene: 2. Germline V gene sequence: CDR1 SNHLY, CDR2 FYNNEI. CDR3 nucleotides: TGTGCCAGCAGTGAGGGACTAGCTGACAATGAGCAGTTCTTC. Translating it yields CASSEGLADNEQFF.

This chain connects TRBV27 to TRBJ2-1; TRBD2 agrees at 7 bases. J gave up 9 bases and V 4 bases, and 6 bases lay outside the gene matches. CDR1 is MNHEY, CDR2 SMNVEV, per germline (reference sequence). The CDR3 is made up of 13 amino acids. The CDR3 bases are TGTGCCAGCAGTTCTACTAGCGCGGGTGAGCAGTTCTTC. Amino acid sequence: CASSSTSAGEQFF.

The chain carries TRBV14 and TRBJ2-5; D remains unclear. In germline, CDR1 is SGHDN, CDR2 FVKESK. V was shortened by 5 bases and J by 1 base, with 8 bases between the two germline ends. CDR3 length equals 13 residues. The CDR3 DNA sequence: TGTGCCAGCAGCGCTACCATCCAAGAGACCCAGTACTTC. It is translated as CASSATIQETQYF. Complete variable domain (other parts from reference TRBV14 and TRBJ2-5): EAGVTQFPSHSVIEKGQTVTLRCDPISGHDNLYWYRRVMGKEIKFLLHFVKESKQDESGMPNNRFLAERTGGTYSTLKVQPAELEDSGVYFCASSATIQETQYFGPGTRLLVL.

The chain employs TRBV19 and TRBJ2-7, with TRBD1 matching 7 bases. This CDR3 region has 14 residues. Trimming at V came to 4 bases and at J to 3 bases, leaving 6 bases not matched to a gene. The V gene's germline CDR1 is LNHDA and CDR2 SQIVND (reference sequence). The CDR3 nucleotides are TGTGCCAGTAGTAAGACAGGGACGATCTACGAGCAGTACTTC. It translates to CASSKTGTIYEQYF.

This chain uses TRBV6-1 with TRBJ1-5, with 9 bases lining up with TRBD1. Germline values: CDR1 MNHNS, CDR2 SASEGT. The CDR3 contains 16 residues. V gave up 4 bases and J gave up 2 bases; unmatched junction bases: 6. CDR3 sequence reads: CASSVSRTGGNQPQHF. The DNA of the CDR3 is TGTGCCAGCAGTGTGTCCCGGACAGGGGGCAATCAGCCCCAGCATTTT.

This chain links TRBV7-8 with TRBJ1-1; no definite D call. V lost 2 bases to trimming and J lost 1 base, with 14 bases between them. This CDR3 contains 16 residues. The germline V gene encodes CDR1 SGHVS and CDR2 FQNEAQ. CDR3 bases: TGTGCCAGCAGCTTACAGAGGGCCGCCCAGAACACTGAAGCTTTCTTT. Amino acids: CASSLQRAAQNTEAFF.

This clone was observed a single time. This chain uses TRBV27 with TRBJ2-5; 11 bases are shared with TRBD2. The germline CDR1 and CDR2 sequences are MNHEY and SMNVEV (reference sequence). Losses at the gene ends were 1 base for V and 3 bases for J; bases not matched to a gene: 4. The CDR3 consists of 16 residues. The CDR3, as DNA: TGTGCCAGCAGTTTATTAGGTAGCGGGGGGGAAGAGACCCAGTACTTC. Translation gives CASSLLGSGGEETQYF.